This T cell receptor (beta chain) was observed in a study of early stage breast cancer tumors (dated by TCRdb to 2016 to 2017). Background for the entire study: Of the approximately 15 invasive breast tumors, about a dozen were found to be estrogen receptor-positive, progesterone receptor-positive and HER2-negative. A read coverage of roughly 10-fold per sample was achieved on average. A total of some 2.6 million templates, representing almost 1,100,000 unique clonotypes, were detected across all samples. About 70% of the 12 ER+/PR+/HER2- tumors were invasive ductal carcinomas, while the other four were invasive lobular carcinomas. Broader findings and caveats from the paper: Chain pairing and functional markers such as CD4, CD8 and FOXP3 were not captured by bulk genomic DNA sequencing of unsorted cells. Repertoires from blood and normal breast were more alike than repertoires from blood and tumor, and in 14 of 16 patients, comparing each tissue with blood separated tumor from normal. Because the cohort was small, a breakdown by tumor subtype could not be done. Enriched TCRB sequences shared across patients were mostly commonly generated sequences, unlikely to play an important role in the tumor microenvironment. Approximately 2.3-fold higher T cell density and higher clonality were observed in tumors than in adjacent normal breast tissue.

Two independent genomic DNA replicates were amplified for each sample, with around 0.5 ug used for blood and 1.5 ug for tumor or normal breast. TCRB sequencing of genomic DNA was carried out with the ImmunoSeq Intro kit according to the manufacturer's instructions. For absolute quantification, the approximately 29-cycle multiplex PCR included proprietary primers along with spike-in control sequences. An 87-bp fragment spanning the CDR3 and flanking V and J genes was sequenced with single-end 150-bp reads. Each lane of an Illumina MiSeq using version 3.0 chemistry carried seven multiplexed samples, with two replicates per sample. The authors' pipeline ran thus. The vendor's proprietary pipeline handled the raw data processing, merging both replicates into a single result for each sample. Productive rearrangements sharing the V-gene family, CDR3 amino acid sequence and J-gene segment were defined as clonotypes. To compute clonality, the normalized Shannon entropy (Pielou evenness) of TCRB abundances was subtracted from 1. To estimate T cell density, the total number of templates was divided by the number of input cells, which was inferred from the amount of DNA input. Total repertoire diversity and clonality were estimated with Recon using default parameters. A clonotype counted as tumor-enriched if its abundance in tumor exceeded 0.1% and was at least 32-fold higher than its abundance in normal breast. TCRdb stores this immuneACCESS table with in-frame sequences only. Part of the clones is absent; in the studies checked, under half of the shortfall reflects unresolved V genes, and no reason is known for the rest. V, J and clone size were drawn from that table, and D and trimming were deduced from the DNA. The sample has about 51,000 clones on record, roughly 78% of them singletons. 3.4% of the sample belongs to the ten largest clones.

The study profiled bulk TCR beta-chain repertoires in matched peripheral blood, tumor and adjacent normal breast tissue taken from over 15 patients with early-stage breast cancer. Before surgery, roughly 5-11 mL of whole blood was collected into EDTA tubes and then processed within 2 hours. Ficoll-Paque centrifugation in SepMate-50 tubes was used to isolate peripheral blood mononuclear cells. For storage in liquid nitrogen, PBMCs were cryopreserved as aliquots of about 1.9 to 4.5 million cells in about 90% FBS with around 10% DMSO. The Qiagen AllPrep DNA/RNA Mini kit was used to extract genomic DNA. Sequences SEHNR (CDR1) and FQNEAQ (CDR2) are obtained from the germline V gene (reference sequence). The junction carries 16 bases between V and J, which are trimmed by 4 bases and 9 bases respectively. From the cysteine through the phenylalanine, the CDR3 covers 13 amino acids. CDR3 DNA is the only sequence kept; it has 39 bases, read in frame from the first base.

A remark on this clone: The antigen this receptor binds is unknown. No base quality values were provided; no much bigger clone lies one nucleotide off.

The TCR sequence derives from a person in their forties with breast cancer. Recombination connected TRBV7-9 to TRBJ2-7; the best D guess is TRBD2, with 6 bases matching. Material: blood. For the CDR3, the sequence is CASSSRVVGGQYF. The DNA sequence is as follows: TGTGCCAGCAGCTCCCGGGTCGTGGGGGGGCAGTACTTC.